The next 21 T cell receptor beta chains were all read from a single sample in a study of T-cell memory formation after mild COVID-19. In TCRdb, the 5' RACE reads were re-called with MiXCR into one record per CDR3 protein. The data show about 110,000 distinct CDR3 sequences, roughly a sixth seen once. Sequencing was carried out using PBMCs or a T cell subset sorted from them (not recorded which). The receptor source for this set is a young man who had mild COVID-19 (a few samples of this study predate the infection). Cell type and time point are not known.

The chain employs TRBV7-9 and TRBJ2-3; D tentatively reads TRBD1 or TRBD2 (5 bases each). There are 15 residues in the CDR3. The ends were cut back, 4 bases at V and 2 bases at J, with 13 bases in the middle. The germline V gene encodes CDR1 SEHNR and CDR2 FQNEAQ (reference sequence). CDR3 DNA sequence: TGTGCCAGCAGCTCGGGACCTTTCTCCACAGATACGCAGTATTTT. Amino acid sequence: CASSSGPFSTDTQYF.

This clonotype showed up many times. This chain joins TRBV12-3 or TRBV12-4 and TRBJ1-2, with 7 nucleotides matching TRBD1. The CDR3 covers 12 residues. The V gene end was trimmed by 4 bases and the J gene end by 5 bases; junction bases not matched to a gene: 1. The CDR3 DNA reads as TGTGCCAGCAGTTGGACAGGATATGGCTACACCTTC. It translates to CASSWTGYGYTF.

The genes are TRBV6-5 and TRBJ2-3; 8 nucleotides align to TRBD2. V gave up 4 bases and J gave up 4 bases; unmatched junction bases: 7. Germline lookup yields CDR1 MNHEY and CDR2 SVGAGI. The CDR3 length is 15 residues. The CDR3 DNA is TGTGCCAGCAGTTCTGGGGGGACTAGGGCAGATACGCAGTATTTT. This gives the protein CASSSGGTRADTQYF.

J is TRBJ1-2 and V is TRBV20-1; maybe TRBD1 (5 bases). Looked up from germline, CDR1 is DFQATT and CDR2 is SNEGSKA (reference sequence). The CDR3 extends over 12 amino acids. V was clipped by 6 bases and J by 2 bases, with 10 bases between them. CDR3 protein: CSAKTANYGYTF. In DNA form, the CDR3 reads TGCAGTGCAAAGACAGCCAACTATGGCTACACCTTC.

Only a few counts were recorded for this clonotype. The rearrangement joins TRBV7-2 to TRBJ2-5; TRBD2 is a possible D gene (6 bases). Germline CDR1 is SGHTA and CDR2 is FQGNSA. The CDR3 is made up of 15 amino acids. V was pared by 5 bases and J by 0 bases, with 13 bases between. In DNA form, the CDR3 reads TGTGCCAGCAGCCCGCTAGCGCTCTACCAAGAGACCCAGTACTTC. It is translated as CASSPLALYQETQYF.

The chain couples TRBV4-1 to TRBJ2-5; D is unresolved. The germline CDR1 and CDR2 sequences are MGHRA and YSYEKL. The V end lost 4 bases, the J end lost 2 bases, and 20 bases lay between the germline ends. CDR3 length: 17 amino acids. CDR3 residues: CASSPTQGEVGQETQYF. CDR3 nucleotide sequence: TGCGCCAGCAGCCCCACCCAAGGAGAGGTGGGTCAAGAGACCCAGTACTTC.

The rearrangement joins TRBV19 to TRBJ1-5; D call uncertain. Trimming removed 3 bases from V and 7 bases from J, with 19 bases in between. Germline CDR1 LNHDA, CDR2 SQIVND (reference sequence). This CDR3 contains 16 residues. The CDR3 nucleotides read TGTGCCAGTAGTATCTTCGTGGGCCTAGCGGTGCAGCCCCAGCATTTT. Its protein product is CASSIFVGLAVQPQHF.

On this clonotype: A junction end diverges from the germline sequence, so it may reflect a read error. The chain combines TRBV29-1 with TRBJ2-5; unclear D gene. Looked up from germline, CDR1 is SQVTM and CDR2 is ANQGSEA. The CDR3 contains 12 residues. CDR3 residues: CSVGGRQETKYF. CDR3 bases: TGCAGCGTTGGTGGCAGGCAAGAGACCAAGTACTTC.

CDR3 protein: CASSLQGMSNQPQHF. In DNA, the CDR3 is TGCGCCAGCAGCTTGCAGGGAATGAGCAATCAGCCCCAGCATTTT. The chain recombines TRBV5-1 with TRBJ1-5, with D tentatively TRBD1 (5 bases). Germline CDR1 is SGHRS and CDR2 is YFSETQ. Trimming stripped 1 base from V and 1 base from J, with 9 bases between. The CDR3 length is 15 residues.

This clonotype was seen a few times. This chain uses TRBV10-1 with TRBJ2-2, with 7 bases lining up with TRBD1. This CDR3 spans 15 amino acids. Trimming cost V 4 bases and J 1 base; bases outside gene matches: 3. Germline lookup yields CDR1 WNHNN and CDR2 SYGVQD (reference sequence). CDR3 amino acids: CASSGNRGNTGELFF. CDR3 DNA sequence: TGCGCCAGCAGTGGAAACAGGGGGAACACCGGGGAGCTGTTTTTT.

This sequence joins TRBV7-2 and TRBJ1-2; 9 bases match TRBD1. J lost 8 bases, V lost 3 bases, and 13 bases had no gene match. Per the germline V gene, CDR1 is SGHTA and CDR2 is FQGNSA. The CDR3 length is 16 residues. The CDR3 protein is CASSFRGLYRGRGYTF. In nucleotides, the CDR3 is TGTGCCAGCAGCTTCAGGGGCCTTTACAGGGGGCGAGGCTACACCTTC.

The chain combines TRBV7-2 with TRBJ2-3; 8 bases are shared with TRBD1. Losses at the gene ends were 6 bases for V and 5 bases for J; bases not matched to a gene: 10. Germline values: CDR1 SGHTA, CDR2 FQGNSA. This CDR3 region has 15 residues. Here the CDR3 DNA reads TGTGCCAGCAGTCCAAATGGACAGGGAGAAGATACGCAGTATTTT. Protein: CASSPNGQGEDTQYF.

This clonotype was found a few times. The chain combines TRBV7-2 with TRBJ1-6; D remains unclear. Per the germline V gene, CDR1 is SGHTA and CDR2 is FQGNSA. Trimming removed 2 bases at V and 14 bases at J, with 10 bases between. This CDR3 is 12 amino acids long. The CDR3 protein is CASSLRGGALHF. DNA of the CDR3: TGTGCCAGCAGCTTACGAGGCGGGGCCCTCCACTTT.

This clonotype was recorded a few times. This rearrangement joins TRBV20-1 to TRBJ2-2; D may correspond to TRBD1 or TRBD2 (5 bases each). The CDR3 runs to 17 residues. Trimming left V 6 bases short and J 4 bases short, with 24 bases between. From germline, CDR1 is DFQATT and CDR2 SNEGSKA (reference sequence). The CDR3 coding sequence is TGCAGTGCCACCAAACTCCCAGGGCTGAGGGGCACCGGGGAGCTGTTTTTT. It specifies CSATKLPGLRGTGELFF.

This chain joins TRBV20-1 and TRBJ1-2; a weak D match, TRBD1 (6 bases). Trimming shortened V by 6 bases and J by 5 bases, and 7 bases separated the two germline ends. The CDR3 extends over 10 amino acids. In germline, CDR1 is DFQATT, CDR2 SNEGSKA (reference sequence). The CDR3 DNA follows: TGCAGTGCAGGACAGTATGGCTACACCTTC. Its protein is CSAGQYGYTF.

This clonotype was detected a few times. The chain employs TRBV7-2 and TRBJ2-2; D remains ambiguous. V gave up 1 base and J gave up 5 bases, with 5 bases separating them. This CDR3 contains 13 residues. Per germline, CDR1 SGHTA and CDR2 FQGNSA. The CDR3 DNA is TGTGCCAGCAGCTTAGATCAGACCGGGGAGCTGTTTTTT. Translation: CASSLDQTGELFF.

This chain joins TRBV4-3 and TRBJ1-2; D perhaps matches TRBD1 (6 bases). This CDR3 is 15 amino acids long. Trimming removed 0 bases from V and 4 bases from J, with 12 bases in between. Germline CDR1 LGHNA, CDR2 YSLEER. DNA for the CDR3: TGCGCCAGCAGCCAAGACCCGGGGGCGGTCTATGGCTACACCTTC. Translation gives CASSQDPGAVYGYTF.

This clonotype has more than one count but fewer than ten. This sequence joins TRBV20-1 and TRBJ2-1; no reliable D call. This CDR3 has 14 residues. Looked up from germline, CDR1 is DFQATT and CDR2 is SNEGSKA (reference sequence). The germline V and J ends were trimmed by 1 base and 9 bases, with 16 bases remaining between them. The CDR3 DNA reads as TGCAGTGCTAGAGGCGGTAGTGCAAGGAGTGAGCAGTTCTTC. Its translation is CSARGGSARSEQFF.

This chain joins TRBV4-3 and TRBJ2-3; TRBD1 matches 9 bases. V shed 1 base and J 1 base; nucleotides not matched to a gene: 6. CDR1 is LGHNA, CDR2 YSLEER, per germline. This CDR3 has 17 residues. CDR3 nucleotide sequence: TGCGCCAGCAGCCAAGGAAACAGGGGGCGAGGCACAGATACGCAGTATTTT. Its protein is CASSQGNRGRGTDTQYF.

In its sample, this clonotype was seen a few times. This rearrangement joins TRBV12-3 or TRBV12-4 to TRBJ2-1, with D perhaps being TRBD1 or TRBD2 (5 bases each). CDR3 length: 13 amino acids. V lost 5 bases and J 5 bases, leaving 10 bases between the germline ends. CDR3 loop: CASSARGHNEQFF. The CDR3 region has the DNA TGTGCCAGCAGTGCCCGGGGCCACAATGAGCAGTTCTTC.

The chain carries TRBV7-8 and TRBJ2-7; D gene ambiguous. CDR3 length: 14 amino acids. Germline loops: CDR1 SGHVS, CDR2 FQNEAQ. V lost 1 base, J lost 2 bases, and 9 bases lay in between. This CDR3 reads CASSLDGLTYEQYF. The CDR3 coding sequence is TGTGCCAGCAGCTTAGACGGCTTGACCTACGAGCAGTACTTC.